What follows are 21 T cell receptor beta chains derived from one specimen sequenced in a study of cytomegalovirus exposure and HLA in healthy donors. PCR employed 60 Vbeta and 13 Jbeta primers. Clones were read by immunoSEQ multiplex PCR, and TCRdb kept only the in-frame ones, dropping some. The sample table sets out some 110,000 clones. The sequenced material came from PBMCs. The receptors shown here come from a man aged 30-40 years in good health and CMV-seronegative.

The V gene is TRBV7-9, the J gene TRBJ2-7; maybe TRBD1 (7 bases). This CDR3 has 17 residues. Germline CDR1 reads SEHNR; CDR2 reads FQNEAQ (reference sequence). Trimming cost V 5 bases and J 3 bases, with 23 bases left between them. The CDR3 reads CASSPEGRGTESYEQYF. In nucleotides, the CDR3 is TGTGCCAGCAGCCCCGAGGGGCGCGGGACAGAAAGCTACGAGCAGTACTTC.

V gene TRBV18 combines with J gene TRBJ2-7; D may be TRBD1 (5 bases). This CDR3 comprises 15 residues. Germline V gene lookup returns CDR1 KGHSH and CDR2 LQKENI. Trimming left V 1 base short and J 5 bases short, with 15 bases between. CDR3 nucleotide sequence: TGTGCCAGCTCACCACTTGACAGTTGGTTTAACGAGCAGTACTTC. Encoded protein: CASSPLDSWFNEQYF.

This rearrangement joins TRBV18 to TRBJ1-6; 7 bases are shared with TRBD1. The length of the CDR3 is 16 residues. V trimming: 3 bases; J trimming: 2 bases; junction bases outside the gene matches: 4. CDR1 is KGHSH, CDR2 LQKENI, per germline. CDR3 coding DNA: TGTGCCAGCTCACCCCGGGACAGTCCCTATAATTCACCCCTCCACTTT. Its protein is CASSPRDSPYNSPLHF.

The V call is TRBV5-4, the J call TRBJ1-1; no reliable D call. The germline gives CDR1 SGHNT, CDR2 YYREEE (reference sequence). The V gene lost 3 bases and the J gene lost 3 bases, with 9 bases spanning the gap. The CDR3 contains 13 residues. The CDR3 DNA follows: TGTGCCAGCAGCTCCCGGAGCGACACTGAAGCTTTCTTT. It translates to CASSSRSDTEAFF.

This sequence joins TRBV4-1 and TRBJ2-7, with 7 bases identical to TRBD1. This CDR3 is 22 amino acids long. Per the germline V gene, CDR1 is MGHRA and CDR2 is YSYEKL. Trimming took 2 bases from V and 4 from J; bases not matched to a gene: 29. CDR3 sequence reads: CASSQSPSGGRRPYVARYEQYF. Here the CDR3 DNA reads TGCGCCAGCAGCCAATCTCCGTCAGGGGGACGCCGCCCCTATGTGGCCCGGTACGAGCAGTACTTC.

J is TRBJ2-3 and V is TRBV11-3; TRBD1 is a possible D gene (6 bases). The germline V gene has CDR1 SGHNT and CDR2 YENEEA. The CDR3 spans 15 residues. The ends were cut back, 5 bases at V and 9 bases at J, with 21 bases in the middle. CDR3 residues: CASSDGGLYEGTQYF. The CDR3 DNA reads as TGTGCCAGCAGCGATGGGGGCCTGTATGAGGGGACGCAGTATTTT.

This rearrangement joins TRBV19 to TRBJ2-1; a possible D gene is TRBD1 (6 bases). The CDR3 totals 13 residues. Germline-derived CDR1 and CDR2 are LNHDA and SQIVND (reference sequence). V was pared by 8 bases and J by 6 bases, with 14 bases between. In DNA, the CDR3 is TGTGCCAGTGGGATCCACAGGGTCAATGAGCAGTTCTTC. It codes for CASGIHRVNEQFF.

This chain joins TRBV29-1 and TRBJ1-5, with D tentatively TRBD1 (5 bases). The germline CDR1 and CDR2 sequences are SQVTM and ANQGSEA. V was clipped by 7 bases and J by 0 bases, with 10 bases between them. This CDR3 comprises 13 residues. The CDR3 here is CSAGGTSNQPQHF. CDR3 coding DNA: TGCAGCGCCGGGGGGACTAGCAATCAGCCCCAGCATTTT.

The V gene is TRBV27, the J gene TRBJ1-2; TRBD1 might be the D (5 bases). The germline V gene encodes CDR1 MNHEY and CDR2 SMNVEV (reference sequence). V lost 0 bases to trimming and J lost 8 bases, with 13 bases between them. CDR3 length equals 14 residues. The CDR3, as DNA: TGTGCCAGCAGTTTATCGCAGGGATTGGACGGCTACACCTTC. Protein product: CASSLSQGLDGYTF.

The chain is built from TRBV7-9 and TRBJ1-5; no clear D. The germline V and J ends were trimmed by 1 base and 0 bases, with 7 bases remaining between them. The CDR3 consists of 15 residues. Germline CDR1 reads SEHNR; CDR2 reads FQNEAQ (reference sequence). The CDR3 reads CASSLGQVSNQPQHF. In nucleotides, the CDR3 is TGTGCCAGCAGCTTAGGGCAGGTTAGCAATCAGCCCCAGCATTTT. The whole variable domain, filled in from reference TRBV7-9 and TRBJ1-5, reads DTGVSQNPRHKITKRGQNVTFRCDPISEHNRLYWYRQTLGQGPEFLTYFQNEAQLEKSRLLSDRFSAERPKGSFSTLEIQRTEQGDSAMYLCASSLGQVSNQPQHFGDGTRLSIL.

The rearrangement links TRBV5-1 to TRBJ2-1; 10 bases line up with TRBD2. Germline-derived CDR1 and CDR2 are SGHRS and YFSETQ. This CDR3 region has 16 residues. V dropped 0 bases and J dropped 7; count of bases not matched to a gene: 7. In DNA, the CDR3 is TGCGCCAGCAGCTTGGGGGGGACTAGCGCACGGAATGAGCAGTTCTTC. This encodes CASSLGGTSARNEQFF. The full variable domain, its missing parts supplied by reference TRBV5-1 and TRBJ2-1, is KAGVTQTPRYLIKTRGQQVTLSCSPISGHRSVSWYQQTPGQGLQFLFEYFSETQRNKGNFPGRFSGRQFSNSRSEMNVSTLELGDSALYLCASSLGGTSARNEQFFGPGTRLTVL.

This CDR3 is CASRSGTGYSYEQYF. CDR3 nucleotide sequence: TGTGCCTCCCGTTCGGGGACAGGCTACTCCTACGAGCAGTACTTC. J is TRBJ2-7 and V is TRBV6-5; 8 positions match TRBD1. Germline loops: CDR1 MNHEY, CDR2 SVGAGI. CDR3 size: 15 residues. With 11 bases clipped from V and 0 bases from J, the junction kept 12 bases outside the gene matches.

The DNA for the CDR3 is TGCGCCAGCAGCGACGGGACTTACTACAATGAGCAGTTCTTC. It codes for CASSDGTYYNEQFF. The genes are TRBV5-1 and TRBJ2-1; TRBD2 might be the D (6 bases). From germline, CDR1 is SGHRS and CDR2 YFSETQ. The CDR3 runs to 14 residues. V lost 4 bases to trimming and J lost 3 bases, with 11 bases between them.

The V gene is TRBV19, the J gene TRBJ1-6; TRBD1 matches at 7 bases. Germline V gene data show CDR1 as LNHDA and CDR2 as SQIVND (reference sequence). The length of the CDR3 is 15 residues. V lost 2 bases to trimming and J lost 7 bases; unmatched junction nucleotides: 5. CDR3 in DNA: TGTGCCAGTAGTATAAGTGCAGGGGGGAATTCACCCCTCCACTTT. Protein sequence: CASSISAGGNSPLHF.

The gene calls are TRBV27 and TRBJ1-6; a possible D gene is TRBD1 (5 bases). This CDR3 contains 15 residues. V dropped 2 bases and J dropped 5 bases, with 10 bases sitting between them. CDR1 and CDR2 (germline): MNHEY, SMNVEV (reference sequence). The CDR3 protein is CASSLAGRNNSPLHF. In DNA form, the CDR3 reads TGTGCCAGCAGTTTAGCAGGGCGAAATAATTCACCCCTCCACTTT.

The chain uses TRBV20-1 and TRBJ2-7; D may be TRBD2 (6 bases). V was pared by 6 bases and J by 9 bases, with 15 bases between. CDR3 length: 11 amino acids. Germline CDR1 DFQATT, CDR2 SNEGSKA (reference sequence). The chain's CDR3 is CSAADYYRQYF. The CDR3 nucleotides are TGCAGTGCGGCGGACTATTATCGGCAGTACTTC.

The chain combines TRBV27 with TRBJ2-7; D unclear. With 5 bases removed from V and 3 bases from J, the gap between germline ends came to 5 bases. The CDR3 is made up of 11 amino acids. Germline lookup yields CDR1 MNHEY and CDR2 SMNVEV (reference sequence). CDR3 loop: CASSLSYEQYF. The CDR3 coding sequence is TGTGCCAGCAGTCTCAGCTACGAGCAGTACTTC.

The chain has TRBV2 and TRBJ1-5; no clear D gene. This CDR3 region has 15 residues. Trimming shortened V by 3 bases and J by 0 bases, and 9 bases separated the two germline ends. Germline V gives CDR1 SNHLY, CDR2 FYNNEI. In DNA form, the CDR3 reads TGTGCCAGCAGTGATTTACAGTATAGCAATCAGCCCCAGCATTTT. Protein sequence: CASSDLQYSNQPQHF. The full variable domain, rest sourced from reference TRBV2 and TRBJ1-5, is EPEVTQTPSHQVTQMGQEVILRCVPISNHLYFYWYRQILGQKVEFLVSFYNNEISEKSEIFDDQFSVERPDGSNFTLKIRSTKLEDSAMYFCASSDLQYSNQPQHFGDGTRLSIL.

The chain uses TRBV5-4 and TRBJ1-4; no definite D call. Trimming pared 4 bases from V and 7 bases from J, leaving 8 bases between. Germline CDR1 SGHNT, CDR2 YYREEE (reference sequence). This CDR3 has 12 residues. Here the CDR3 reads CASSVRGEKLFF. CDR3 DNA sequence: TGTGCCAGCAGCGTGAGAGGTGAAAAACTGTTTTTT.

The chain is built from TRBV18 and TRBJ2-7, with D possibly being TRBD1 (6 bases). This CDR3 has 15 residues. CDR1 is KGHSH and CDR2 is LQKENI in the germline V gene. The ends were cut back, 3 bases at V and 0 bases at J, with 12 bases in the middle. The CDR3 DNA follows: TGTGCCAGCTCACCTTACAGGGACCACTCCTACGAGCAGTACTTC. Residues: CASSPYRDHSYEQYF.

The V call is TRBV5-1, the J call TRBJ1-3, with unresolved D. CDR3 length: 14 amino acids. V lost 4 bases and J 0 bases, leaving 8 bases between the germline ends. In germline, CDR1 is SGHRS, CDR2 YFSETQ. The CDR3, as DNA: TGCGCCAGCAGCGAAGCTAGCTCTGGAAACACCATATATTTT. As protein: CASSEASSGNTIYF.